The present T cell receptor beta chain was sequenced within a study of control samples from healthy donors and cancer patients. Produced via immunoSEQ multiplex PCR; TCRdb's table is partial and in-frame only. The sample has 400,000 to 450,000 clones, roughly 90% seen once. Trimming took 5 bases from V and 4 from J; bases not matched to a gene: 4. CDR1 and CDR2 (germline): MNHEY, SMNVEV (reference sequence). The CDR3 extends over 13 amino acids. The clonotype was recovered from a man in his forties or fifties with head and neck cancer. V is TRBV27 and J is TRBJ2-5, with 7 bases aligning to TRBD1. The sequencing sample was made of PBMCs. For the CDR3, the DNA is TGTGCCAGCAGTGCCGACAGGGCAGAGACCCAGTACTTC. Translating gives CASSADRAETQYF.